This TCR beta chain was sequenced for a study of identical twins. TCRdb fed the 5' RACE reads into MiXCR, producing one record per CDR3 protein. The data contain some 260,000 distinct CDR3 sequences, about an eighth of them singletons. Study-level results: Abundant beta clonotypes from cord blood had fewer insertions, unlike memory repertoires, which showed none.

The sample holds one count of this clonotype. Its specificity is not known. CDR3 length: 13 amino acids. Germline lookup yields CDR1 MDHEN and CDR2 SYDVKM. The ends were cut back, 8 bases at V and 4 bases at J, with 12 bases in the middle. The rearrangement links TRBV28 to TRBJ2-1; D not certain. The specimen sequenced was memory (CD45RO+) T cells sorted from blood. The receptor comes from a woman under 30 in good health. CDR3 sequence (DNA): TGTGCCAGCTCTGGGCAGTTATACAATGAGCAGTTCTTC. Translated, it gives CASSGQLYNEQFF.